The entry below gives a single T cell receptor (beta chain) sequence along with its context. This record comes from a study of cytotoxic CD8 clonotypes in ibrutinib-treated CLL. Assay: immunoSEQ multiplex PCR; the TCRdb copy retains only in-frame clones and omits some. The sample lists approximately 90,000 clones, approximately 80% seen once, with 20% to 25% in the top ten. V dropped 3 bases and J dropped 2; count of bases not matched to a gene: 4. Germline CDR1 reads LNHDA; CDR2 reads SQIVND (reference sequence). The CDR3 sequence is 15 residues long. The V gene is TRBV19, the J gene TRBJ2-7, with 10 bases identical to TRBD2. This TCR was sampled from a human donor with chronic lymphocytic leukemia. Source: PBMCs, taken after 24 months of ibrutinib treatment. CDR3 protein: CASSITSGITYEQYF. In nucleotides, the CDR3 is TGTGCCAGTAGTATCACTAGCGGGATAACCTACGAGCAGTACTTC.